One sample yielded the 16 T cell receptor beta chains listed below, sequenced in a study of CD8+CD57+ T cells in acquired aplastic anemia. Sequenced patients had shown CD8+CD57+ cell expansion by flow cytometry. The template used for profiling TCR beta VDJ and CDR3 was genomic DNA. TCRdb re-called the reads with MiXCR, one entry per CDR3 protein. The sample gives 130,000 or so distinct CDR3 sequences, 30% to 45% of which show up once; about 2.6% is in the top ten. The specimen was sorted CD4+, CD8+, or CD8+CD57+ T cells (not recorded which) from PBMCs. Source of these receptors: a human donor with aplastic anemia.

On this clonotype itself: This clone may be a read error of a much larger clone one base away. The genes are TRBV12-3 or TRBV12-4 and TRBJ2-3; D remains unclear. V lost 5 bases, J lost 5 bases, and 17 bases lay in between. The CDR3 length is 15 residues. CDR3 bases: TGTGCCAGCAGTGACACTTTCGGTGTGGGAGATACGCAGTATTTT. Translation: CASSDTFGVGDTQYF.

This clonotype was counted at least ten times. This chain uses TRBV19 with TRBJ2-7, with unresolved D. CDR3 length: 15 residues. V dropped 3 bases and J dropped 6 bases, with 18 bases sitting between them. Germline CDR1 is LNHDA and CDR2 is SQIVND (reference sequence). The CDR3 protein is CASSMSASSSLEQYF. For the CDR3, the DNA is TGTGCCAGTAGTATGTCGGCTAGTTCCTCCCTCGAGCAGTACTTC.

The rearrangement uses TRBV3-1 and TRBJ2-5; 9 nucleotides align to TRBD2. After removal of 1 base from V and 11 bases from J, the junction contained 11 bases not matched to a gene. Germline V CDR1 and CDR2: LGHDT, YNNKEL (reference sequence). CDR3 size: 15 residues. CDR3 in amino acids: CASSQVNRGGGKQYF. Written as DNA, the CDR3 is TGTGCCAGCAGCCAAGTCAATCGCGGGGGGGGGAAACAGTACTTC.

V usage is TRBV11-1 and J usage is TRBJ2-6; no firm D call. There are 16 residues in the CDR3. Germline CDR1 is SGHAT and CDR2 is FQDESV (reference sequence). Trimming took 5 bases from V and 0 from J, leaving 11 bases between them. DNA for the CDR3: TGTGCCAGCAGCCCCGGGCTGTGCTCTGGGGCCAACGTCCTGACTTTC. Translated, it gives CASSPGLCSGANVLTF.

The table lists this clonotype with a few counts. The genes are TRBV29-1 and TRBJ2-7; D ambiguous. From germline, CDR1 is SQVTM and CDR2 ANQGSEA. The CDR3 is 13 amino acids. Deletions cut 4 bases from V and 2 bases from J, with 12 bases between. The CDR3 DNA sequence: TGCAGCGTTGGTGACGGAGCTACCTACGAGCAGTACTTC. Protein sequence: CSVGDGATYEQYF.

This clonotype was seen more than once but under ten times. This chain uses TRBV12-5 with TRBJ1-5; 10 nucleotides align to TRBD1. The V gene end was trimmed by 5 bases and the J gene end by 3 bases; junction bases not matched to a gene: 10. From germline, CDR1 is LGHNT and CDR2 FRNRAP. The length of the CDR3 is 17 residues. CDR3 protein: CASGLEIGTGANQPQHF. The CDR3 nucleotides read TGTGCTAGTGGTCTAGAAATCGGGACAGGGGCCAATCAGCCCCAGCATTTT.

In its sample, this clonotype was seen many times. V usage is TRBV20-1 and J usage is TRBJ1-1; D is uncertain. Germline loops: CDR1 DFQATT, CDR2 SNEGSKA (reference sequence). The V end lost 0 bases, the J end lost 0 bases, and 14 bases lay between the germline ends. The CDR3 contains 16 residues. The CDR3 nucleotides read TGCAGTGCTAGAGAACCGAAGCCAGGTCTGAACACTGAAGCTTTCTTT. It translates to CSAREPKPGLNTEAFF.

This clonotype has only a few counts. With a much larger clone just one base away, this may be a read error. This chain uses TRBV4-2 with TRBJ1-1; D unresolved. V was cut by 4 bases and J by 0 bases, with 9 bases left in between. The CDR3 is made up of 14 amino acids. Per the germline V gene, CDR1 is LGHNA and CDR2 is YNFKEQ. CDR3: CASSPDRMNTEAFF. In DNA, the CDR3 is TGTGCCAGCAGCCCAGACCGGATGAACACTGAAGCTTTCTTT.

The chain joins TRBV12-3 or TRBV12-4 to TRBJ2-3; D possibly corresponds to TRBD1 (5 bases). This CDR3 has 16 amino acids. V gave up 7 bases and J gave up 8 bases, with 25 bases separating them. The CDR3 nucleotides are TGTGCCAGCACCCCTGGCAGGGCGAATGGGTTTGGTACGCAGTATTTT. Its protein is CASTPGRANGFGTQYF.

The chain employs TRBV24-1 and TRBJ2-3; 7 positions agree with TRBD2. CDR1 and CDR2 from the germline V gene are KGHDR and SFDVKD. Trimming took 5 bases from V and 2 from J; bases not matched to a gene: 6. CDR3 length: 15 amino acids. Here the CDR3 reads CATSGLAENTDTQYF. CDR3 bases: TGTGCCACCAGTGGCCTAGCGGAAAACACAGATACGCAGTATTTT.

This clonotype was seen only a few times. The chain is built from TRBV6-1 and TRBJ1-1, with D perhaps TRBD1 (6 bases). Trimming removed 6 bases at V and 2 bases at J, with 19 bases between. CDR3 length equals 16 residues. Per germline, CDR1 MNHNS and CDR2 SASEGT. The CDR3 nucleotides read TGTGCCAGCAGGGCACGAGGCAGGGGCTATAACACTGAAGCTTTCTTT. Translated: CASRARGRGYNTEAFF.

This chain uses TRBV19 with TRBJ2-5, with 9 bases that match TRBD1. V gave up 4 bases and J gave up 7 bases; unmatched junction bases: 7. Looked up from germline, CDR1 is LNHDA and CDR2 is SQIVND (reference sequence). The CDR3 length is 14 residues. DNA for the CDR3: TGTGCCAGTAGTAAGGTGGGACAGGGAGCGACCCAGTACTTC. This translates into CASSKVGQGATQYF.

The CDR3 spells CASEPGLGNSPLHF. CDR3 sequence (DNA): TGTGCCAGCGAACCGGGCCTAGGTAATTCACCCCTCCACTTT. V is TRBV7-2 and J is TRBJ1-6; D ambiguous. The CDR3 has 14 residues. Germline V gene sequence: CDR1 SGHTA, CDR2 FQGNSA. The V gene lost 8 bases and the J gene lost 6 bases, with 14 bases spanning the gap.

This clonotype occurred many times. The chain joins TRBV6-1 to TRBJ2-2; 10 bases align to TRBD2. V dropped 4 bases and J dropped 15; count of bases not matched to a gene: 5. Germline V lookup: CDR1 MNHNS, CDR2 SASEGT. This CDR3 has 12 amino acids. The CDR3 is CASSASGGAVFF. In nucleotides, the CDR3 is TGTGCCAGCAGTGCCAGCGGGGGGGCGGTGTTTTTT.

This clonotype came up many times. The V call is TRBV6-2 or TRBV6-3, the J call TRBJ1-6, with D unclear. The V end lost 6 bases, the J end lost 8 bases, and 11 bases lay between the germline ends. The CDR3 is made up of 13 amino acids. CDR1 is MNHEY and CDR2 is SVGEGT in the germline V gene. The CDR3: CASSDDWDSPLHF. The CDR3, as DNA: TGTGCCAGCAGCGATGACTGGGATTCACCCCTCCACTTT.

The gene calls are TRBV2 and TRBJ2-3; 9 bases fit TRBD2. Germline loops: CDR1 SNHLY, CDR2 FYNNEI. V shed 2 bases, J shed 3 bases, and the junction held 6 bases outside the gene matches. This CDR3 spans 16 amino acids. The CDR3 DNA reads TGTGCCAGCAGTGAAAGGGCGGGGGGGAAAACAGATACGCAGTATTTT. This translates into CASSERAGGKTDTQYF.